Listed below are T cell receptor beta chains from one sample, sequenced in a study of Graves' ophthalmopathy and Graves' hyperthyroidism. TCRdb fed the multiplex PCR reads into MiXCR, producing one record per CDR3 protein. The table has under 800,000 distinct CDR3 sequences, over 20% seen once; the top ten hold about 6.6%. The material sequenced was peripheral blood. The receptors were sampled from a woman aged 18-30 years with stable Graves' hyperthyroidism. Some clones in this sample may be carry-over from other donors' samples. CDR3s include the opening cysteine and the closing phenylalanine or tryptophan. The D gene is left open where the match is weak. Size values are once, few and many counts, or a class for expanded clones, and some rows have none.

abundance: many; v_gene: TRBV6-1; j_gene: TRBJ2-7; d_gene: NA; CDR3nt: TGTGCCAGCAGTGAAGAGGGGAGGAGAGGACAGCACGCCTACGAGCAGTACTTC; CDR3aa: CASSEEGRRGQHAYEQYF
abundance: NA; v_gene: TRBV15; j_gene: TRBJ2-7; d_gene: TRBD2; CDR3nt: TGTGCCACCAGCCGAGCGGGAGGACTAGCGGAAGAGCAGTACTTC; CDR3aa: CATSRAGGLAEEQYF
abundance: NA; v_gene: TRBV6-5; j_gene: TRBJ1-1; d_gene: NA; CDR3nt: TGTGCCACAACGTTGCTCGGGAACACTGAAGCTTTCTTT; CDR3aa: CATTLLGNTEAFF
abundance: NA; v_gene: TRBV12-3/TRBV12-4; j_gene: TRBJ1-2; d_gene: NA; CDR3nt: TGTGCCAGCAGTTTTCAGGGGTTGGGCTACACCTTC; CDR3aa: CASSFQGLGYTF
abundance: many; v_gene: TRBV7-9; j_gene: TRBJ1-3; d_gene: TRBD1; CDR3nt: TGTGCCAGCAGCTTGGGGGACAGAATGGGAAACACCATATATTTT; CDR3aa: CASSLGDRMGNTIYF
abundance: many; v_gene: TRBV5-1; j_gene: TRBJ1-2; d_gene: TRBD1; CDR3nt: TGCGCCAGCAGCTTGGGACAGGGGAGTGACTATGGCTACACCTTC; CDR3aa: CASSLGQGSDYGYTF
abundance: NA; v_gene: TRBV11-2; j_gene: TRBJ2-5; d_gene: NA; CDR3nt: TGTGCCAGCAGCGCCGTGGGGGACCTCGGGGCCCAGTACTTC; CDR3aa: CASSAVGDLGAQYF
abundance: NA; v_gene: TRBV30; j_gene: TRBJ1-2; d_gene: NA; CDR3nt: TGTGCCTGGGGGGCTTATGGCTACACCTTC; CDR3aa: CAWGAYGYTF
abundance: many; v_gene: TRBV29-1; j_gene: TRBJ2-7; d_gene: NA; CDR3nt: TGCAGCGTCAGAACTAGCTACTACGAGCAGTACTTC; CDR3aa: CSVRTSYYEQYF
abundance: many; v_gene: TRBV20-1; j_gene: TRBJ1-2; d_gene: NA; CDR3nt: TGCAGTGCTAGAGACAGGGGACATGGCTACACCTTC; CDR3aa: CSARDRGHGYTF
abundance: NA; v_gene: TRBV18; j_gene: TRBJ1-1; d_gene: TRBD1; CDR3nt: TGTGCCAGCTCACCTGACAGGGCAGGGGCTTTCTTT; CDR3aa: CASSPDRAGAFF
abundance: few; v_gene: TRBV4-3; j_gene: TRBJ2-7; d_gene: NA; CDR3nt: TGCGCCAGCAGCCAAGATGCTGGAATTTCCTACGAGCAGTACTTC; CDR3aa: CASSQDAGISYEQYF
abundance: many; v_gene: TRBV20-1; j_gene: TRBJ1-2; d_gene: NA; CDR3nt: TGCAGTGCTAGAGATGCAAGGGTCTATGGCTACACCTTC; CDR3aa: CSARDARVYGYTF
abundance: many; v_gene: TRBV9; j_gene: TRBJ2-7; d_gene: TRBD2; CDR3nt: TGTGCCAGCAGTTATACTAGCGGGGGCATCTACGAGCAGTACTTC; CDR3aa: CASSYTSGGIYEQYF
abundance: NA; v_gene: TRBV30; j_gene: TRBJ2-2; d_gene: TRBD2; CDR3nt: TGTGCCTCCCAACTAGCGGGGGGCACCGGGGAGCTGTTTTTT; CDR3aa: CASQLAGGTGELFF
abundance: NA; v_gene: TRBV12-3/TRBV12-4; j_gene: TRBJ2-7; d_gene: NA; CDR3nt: TGTGCCAGCAGCCCCCCGGCGGGCTCCTACGAGCAGTACTTC; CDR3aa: CASSPPAGSYEQYF
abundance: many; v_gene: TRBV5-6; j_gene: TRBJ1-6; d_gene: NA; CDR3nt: TGTGCCAGCAGCTTTCGGGCCGTTAATTCACCCCTCCACTTT; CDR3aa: CASSFRAVNSPLHF